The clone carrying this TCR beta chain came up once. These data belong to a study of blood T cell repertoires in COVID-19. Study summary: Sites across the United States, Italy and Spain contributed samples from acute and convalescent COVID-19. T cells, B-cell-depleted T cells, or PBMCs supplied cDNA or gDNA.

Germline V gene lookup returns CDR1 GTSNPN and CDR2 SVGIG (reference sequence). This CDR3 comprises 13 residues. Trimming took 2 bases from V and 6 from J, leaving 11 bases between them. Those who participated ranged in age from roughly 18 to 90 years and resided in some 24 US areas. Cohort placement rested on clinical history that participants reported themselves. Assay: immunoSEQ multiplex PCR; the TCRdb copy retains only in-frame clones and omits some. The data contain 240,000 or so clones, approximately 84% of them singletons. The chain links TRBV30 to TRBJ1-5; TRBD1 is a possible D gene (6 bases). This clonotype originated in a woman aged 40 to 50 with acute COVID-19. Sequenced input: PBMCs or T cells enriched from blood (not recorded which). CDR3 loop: CAWSYRVGQPQHF. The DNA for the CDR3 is TGTGCCTGGAGTTACAGGGTAGGTCAGCCCCAGCATTTT.